These 22 T cell receptor beta chains were sequenced from one sample in a study of shared clonotypes between healthy human individuals. Method: immunoSEQ multiplex PCR; TCRdb's copy keeps in-frame clones and lacks some. The sample yields some 380,000 clones, about 96% seen once. The source material was memory CD8+ T cells sorted from blood. Subset described: CD45RO+ cells pooled with CCR7-negative TemRA cells. Source of these receptors: a man in his thirties or forties in good health.

This chain connects TRBV9 to TRBJ2-3, with 10 nucleotides matching TRBD2. Per germline, CDR1 SGDLS and CDR2 YYNGEE. V trimming: 0 bases; J trimming: 1 base; junction bases outside the gene matches: 2. The CDR3 covers 16 residues. Written as DNA, the CDR3 is TGTGCCAGCAGCGTAGATCTAGCGGGAGGCACAGATACGCAGTATTTT. The encoded protein is CASSVDLAGGTDTQYF.

The chain is built from TRBV30 and TRBJ2-3; D uncertain. CDR3 length equals 15 residues. Germline V CDR1 and CDR2: GTSNPN, SVGIG (reference sequence). Trimming removed 2 bases at V and 1 base at J, with 13 bases between. The CDR3, as DNA: TGTGCCTGGAGTACGATCCAGGCAGGCACAGATACGCAGTATTTT. Amino acid sequence: CAWSTIQAGTDTQYF.

This clone was counted once. The chain combines TRBV10-3 with TRBJ2-7, with 7 bases lining up with TRBD2. The CDR3 runs to 14 residues. Germline V gene sequence: CDR1 ENHRY, CDR2 SYGVKD. The ends lost 10 bases at V and 3 bases at J; junction bases unmatched: 12. DNA of the CDR3: TGTGCCACCGTAGCGGGCGAACTATTCTACGAGCAGTACTTC. It specifies CATVAGELFYEQYF.

J is TRBJ2-3 and V is TRBV5-1, with TRBD2 identical over 10 bases. V trimming: 0 bases; J trimming: 0 bases; junction bases outside the gene matches: 4. The CDR3 sequence is 17 residues long. Germline V gene sequence: CDR1 SGHRS, CDR2 YFSETQ. Here the CDR3 DNA reads TGCGCCAGCAGCTTGGGGGGGACTAGCGCCAGCACAGATACGCAGTATTTT. This encodes CASSLGGTSASTDTQYF.

The genes are TRBV11-2 and TRBJ2-1; 8 bases are a match to TRBD2. CDR3 length: 16 amino acids. Germline V CDR1 and CDR2: SGHAT, FQNNGV. Trimming removed 5 bases from V and 8 bases from J; junction bases left unmatched: 14. The chain's CDR3 is CASSPVSSAGVHEQFF. DNA for the CDR3: TGTGCCAGCAGCCCAGTTTCGTCAGCGGGAGTACATGAGCAGTTCTTC. The full variable domain, its missing parts supplied by reference TRBV11-2 and TRBJ2-1, is EAGVAQSPRYKIIEKRQSVAFWCNPISGHATLYWYQQILGQGPKLLIQFQNNGVVDDSQLPKDRFSAERLKGVDSTLKIQPAKLEDSAVYLCASSPVSSAGVHEQFFGPGTRLTVL.

The chain joins TRBV4-1 to TRBJ2-6; no clear D gene. V dropped 2 bases and J dropped 0 bases, with 8 bases sitting between them. Germline V lookup: CDR1 MGHRA, CDR2 YSYEKL. The CDR3 loop spans 16 amino acids. The CDR3 DNA reads as TGCGCCAGCAGCCAACACCAGTACTCTGGGGCCAACGTCCTGACTTTC. It codes for CASSQHQYSGANVLTF.

The rearrangement links TRBV4-1 to TRBJ2-5; D is undetermined. This CDR3 has 13 amino acids. Germline CDR1 is MGHRA and CDR2 is YSYEKL. With 1 base removed from V and 5 bases from J, the gap between germline ends came to 8 bases. The CDR3 reads CASSQGVMETQYF. CDR3 bases: TGCGCCAGCAGCCAAGGGGTGATGGAGACCCAGTACTTC.

The chain carries TRBV7-2 and TRBJ2-1; TRBD2 matches 7 bases. With V trimmed by 3 bases and J by 5 bases, 10 bases remained unmatched. Germline CDR1 is SGHTA and CDR2 is FQGNSA. The CDR3 sequence is 16 residues long. CDR3 region: CASSFPRTSVDNEQFF. The CDR3, as DNA: TGTGCCAGCAGCTTCCCCCGAACTAGCGTAGACAATGAGCAGTTCTTC.

The V gene is TRBV5-5, the J gene TRBJ2-1, with D unresolved. This CDR3 has 14 residues. Germline values: CDR1 SGHKS, CDR2 YYEKEE (reference sequence). V lost 3 bases to trimming and J lost 4 bases, with 11 bases between them. The CDR3 here is CASSSTRFYNEQFF. In nucleotides, the CDR3 is TGTGCCAGCAGCTCTACCAGGTTTTACAATGAGCAGTTCTTC.

V and J are TRBV4-1 and TRBJ1-2, with D possibly TRBD1 on 5 matching bases. Trimming stripped 7 bases from V and 6 bases from J, with 15 bases between. CDR3 length: 13 residues. Germline V lookup: CDR1 MGHRA, CDR2 YSYEKL. The CDR3 is CASTAVGADGYTF. The CDR3 DNA sequence: TGCGCCAGCACCGCCGTCGGGGCGGATGGCTACACCTTC.

This chain connects TRBV5-8 to TRBJ2-4; the match to TRBD2 covers 10 bases. CDR1 and CDR2 (germline): SGHTS, YDEGEE. The CDR3 is 15 residues long. Trimming cost V 0 bases and J 6 bases; bases outside gene matches: 3. The chain's CDR3 is CASSLALAGGNIQYF. The CDR3 nucleotides read TGTGCCAGCAGCTTGGCCTTAGCGGGGGGAAACATTCAGTACTTC.

Comments on this clone: At one end, the junction sequence differs from germline, possibly due to a read error. The rearrangement uses TRBV7-7 and TRBJ2-2, with D perhaps TRBD1 or TRBD2 (5 bases each). CDR3 length: 15 residues. From germline, CDR1 is SSHAT and CDR2 FNYEAQ (reference sequence). The CDR3 DNA follows: TGTGCTAGCAGCCTCGCTGGGGGGAACACCGGGGAGCTGTTTTTT. It translates to CASSLAGGNTGELFF.

The chain is built from TRBV5-4 and TRBJ2-1, with TRBD2 matching 12 bases. The germline CDR1 and CDR2 sequences are SGHNT and YYREEE (reference sequence). J gave up 3 bases and V 1 base, and 11 bases lay outside the gene matches. This CDR3 region has 19 residues. The CDR3 nucleotides are TGTGCCAGCAGCTTGTCGGGCCTAGCGGGAGGGGGACTCTACAATGAGCAGTTCTTC. It is translated as CASSLSGLAGGGLYNEQFF.

This clone came up once. The chain is built from TRBV7-9 and TRBJ1-3; no definite D call. CDR1 and CDR2 from the germline V gene are SEHNR and FQNEAQ (reference sequence). V was shortened by 1 base and J by 3 bases, with 7 bases between the two germline ends. The CDR3 is 14 amino acids. The CDR3 DNA reads TGTGCCAGCAGCTTAGAAACAGATGGAAACACCATATATTTT. It codes for CASSLETDGNTIYF.

This chain uses TRBV6-5 with TRBJ1-5; D may be TRBD1 (5 bases). The CDR3 loop spans 13 amino acids. The germline gives CDR1 MNHEY, CDR2 SVGAGI. Trimming took 6 bases from V and 4 from J, leaving 10 bases between them. The CDR3 sequence is CASRPRQNQPQHF. The CDR3 bases are TGTGCCAGCAGGCCCCGACAGAATCAGCCCCAGCATTTT.

The chain recombines TRBV19 with TRBJ2-3; 14 positions agree with TRBD2. The trim removed 4 bases at V and 5 bases at J, leaving 14 bases unmatched. The CDR3 runs 19 residues. Germline CDR1 reads LNHDA; CDR2 reads SQIVND (reference sequence). CDR3 region: CASSTLQRLAGGPGDTQYF. The CDR3 DNA is TGTGCCAGTAGTACCCTCCAAAGACTAGCGGGAGGGCCGGGAGATACGCAGTATTTT.

V usage is TRBV6-5 and J usage is TRBJ2-2, with D uncertain. The CDR3 covers 12 residues. Trimming removed 3 bases at V and 11 bases at J, with 10 bases between. Germline-derived CDR1 and CDR2 are MNHEY and SVGAGI. The CDR3 sequence: CASSYQATELFF. DNA for the CDR3: TGTGCCAGCAGTTATCAGGCCACTGAGCTGTTTTTT.

V is TRBV19 and J is TRBJ2-1; TRBD2 agrees at 11 bases. The CDR3 loop spans 17 amino acids. The junction had 7 bases not matched to a gene; V was cut back by 4 bases and J by 2 bases. The germline CDR1 and CDR2 sequences are LNHDA and SQIVND (reference sequence). The CDR3 is CASSKTPSGGTYNEQFF. Here the CDR3 DNA reads TGTGCCAGTAGTAAGACCCCTAGCGGGGGGACCTACAATGAGCAGTTCTTC.

V is TRBV11-2 and J is TRBJ1-1; 7 nucleotides align to TRBD1. The CDR3 runs 14 residues. CDR1 and CDR2 (germline): SGHAT, FQNNGV. Losses at the gene ends were 8 bases for V and 4 bases for J; bases not matched to a gene: 10. In DNA, the CDR3 is TGTGCCAGCTCGAAGGGGGCAGGGCCCACTGAAGCTTTCTTT. Translation: CASSKGAGPTEAFF.

The rearrangement links TRBV4-1 to TRBJ2-1; D remains unclear. Germline V gene data show CDR1 as MGHRA and CDR2 as YSYEKL. Between the trimmed V and J ends, which lost 0 bases and 12 bases, there was a span of 9 bases. This CDR3 is 12 amino acids long. The CDR3, as DNA: TGCGCCAGCAGCCAAGATCAGCTGGGGCAGTTCTTC. It is translated as CASSQDQLGQFF.

The rearrangement joins TRBV18 to TRBJ2-7, with 9 bases matching TRBD1. Germline lookup yields CDR1 KGHSH and CDR2 LQKENI. The CDR3 is 14 residues long. V dropped 3 bases and J dropped 8; count of bases not matched to a gene: 8. The CDR3 reads CASSPAGQGAKQYF. The DNA for the CDR3 is TGTGCCAGCTCACCGGCGGGACAGGGCGCCAAGCAGTACTTC. The full variable domain, completed using reference TRBV18 and TRBJ2-7, is NAGVMQNPRHLVRRRGQEARLRCSPMKGHSHVYWYRQLPEEGLKFMVYLQKENIIDESGMPKERFSAEFPKEGPSILRIQQVVRGDSAAYFCASSPAGQGAKQYFGPGTRLTVT.

The table lists this clone with a few counts. At the DNA level, this CDR3 is encoded by other sequences in the same sample as well. Here the CDR3 DNA reads TGCGCCAGCAGCTTGGGACTAGCGGGCTACAATGAGCAGTTCTTC. This codes for CASSLGLAGYNEQFF. The chain carries TRBV5-1 and TRBJ2-1, with 10 nucleotides matching TRBD2. V lost 0 bases and J lost 3; bases outside the gene matches: 0. CDR1 and CDR2 (germline): SGHRS, YFSETQ. The CDR3 loop spans 15 amino acids.